What follows describes a single T cell receptor beta chain. Its antigen target is currently unknown. Qualities for individual bases were not recorded, and no much larger clone is one base off. This sample stems from a study of blood T cell repertoires in COVID-19 (dated by TCRdb to 2020 to 2021). In the study overall: Samples from collaborators originated in the United States, Italy and Spain and spanned both the acute and convalescent phases of COVID-19. A freely available public database, intended as a resource for researchers studying the immune response to SARS-CoV-2, is where the repertoires were released. The dataset comprised deeply sampled blood TCRbeta repertoires from subjects exposed to, actively infected with, or recovered from COVID-19. The samples were drawn from two sources: the first 160 participants of the ongoing ImmuneRACE study, and over 950 subjects contributed by 6 global collaborators. HLA class I and class II types, where available, came from metadata supplied by the sample provider rather than from assay-based typing. The prospective study material was composed of cDNA or gDNA derived from T cells, B-cell-depleted T cells, or PBMCs. The sample metadata nearly always contained a de-identified subject ID, COVID-19 status, age in years and sex. Study-wide conclusions, independent of this receptor: The quantity of clinical and demographic metadata differed by source and by participant and was supplied without curation.

Whole blood was collected in K2EDTA tubes by collaborating institutions according to the institutions' own protocols. Collaborator samples were shipped for TCRbeta analysis as frozen whole blood, isolated PBMCs, or DNA extracted from either sample type. TCRbeta CDR3 regions were amplified from genomic DNA by means of the immunoSEQ Assay, a bias-controlled multiplex PCR. On the study's bioinformatics: Nucleated cell counts per sample were estimated from amplification of reference gene primers within the assay. Sequence reads were collapsed and filtered to measure the absolute abundance of every unique TCRbeta CDR3 rearrangement. Productive Simpson clonality was computed per sample as the square root of Simpson's diversity index over productive rearrangements. TCRdb re-hosts the immuneACCESS table, in-frame sequences only. Its copies lack some clones; in the studies checked, an unresolved V gene accounts for under half of them, and the cause for the rest is not known. That table is the source of V, J and clone size, and D and trimming were worked out from the DNA. A total of 160,000 or so clones appear in this sample, 87% of them only once. Around 1.4% of the sample goes to the ten largest clones.

The CDR3 goes from the cysteine to the phenylalanine over 13 residues. This entry keeps only the CDR3 DNA: 39 bases, framed from base 1. Cut back by 2 bases and 3 bases, the V and J ends lie 5 bases apart. The germline V gene provides CDR1 SGHTA and CDR2 FQGNSA. This sequence was found in a woman aged 50 to 60 with acute or convalescent COVID-19. The chain couples TRBV7-2 to TRBJ2-1; no D segment can be confidently identified. Sequencing input: peripheral blood. The CDR3 reads as follows: CASSLSHYNEQFF. The nucleotide sequence is given as TGTGCCAGCAGCTTAAGCCACTACAATGAGCAGTTCTTC.